The clone carrying this TCR beta chain has more than one count but fewer than ten. The data were obtained in a study of blood T cell repertoires in COVID-19. Overall study context: Researchers got acute and convalescent COVID-19 samples from the United States, Italy and Spain.

Per the authors' pipeline: Amplified reference gene primers provided the basis for estimating nucleated cell counts. TCRdb keeps only in-frame clones here, not all; method: immunoSEQ multiplex PCR. V and J calls and clone size are given by that table; D and trimming were obtained from the DNA. The table records some 68,000 clones, 80% to 90% of them present only once. V lost 3 bases to trimming and J lost 2 bases, with 20 bases between them. CDR1 is SGDLS, CDR2 YYNGEE, per germline. This CDR3 is built from 17 residues. Sequenced sample: peripheral blood. This rearrangement joins TRBV9 to TRBJ2-5, with D possibly matching TRBD2 (6 bases). The TCR was taken from a man between 50 and 59 years old with active COVID-19. CDR3 residues: CASSAQSLWGVQETQYF. The CDR3 nucleotides read TGTGCCAGCAGCGCCCAATCTCTGTGGGGGGTACAAGAGACCCAGTACTTC.